This T cell receptor beta chain was identified during a study of blood T cell repertoires in COVID-19. Sequencing was performed with immunoSEQ multiplex PCR; in TCRdb, only in-frame clones are kept and a portion is missing. The table includes 80,000 or so clones, approximately 80% detected once. There are 13 residues in the CDR3. V was trimmed by 5 bases and J by 1 base, leaving 9 bases between them. This chain uses TRBV12-3 or TRBV12-4 with TRBJ2-7, with D unclear. The origin of this receptor is a man older than 75 with acute or convalescent COVID-19. Sequencing was done on a sample of peripheral blood. The CDR3 protein is CASSAFGSYEQYF. In nucleotides, the CDR3 is TGTGCCAGCAGTGCCTTCGGGTCCTACGAGCAGTACTTC.